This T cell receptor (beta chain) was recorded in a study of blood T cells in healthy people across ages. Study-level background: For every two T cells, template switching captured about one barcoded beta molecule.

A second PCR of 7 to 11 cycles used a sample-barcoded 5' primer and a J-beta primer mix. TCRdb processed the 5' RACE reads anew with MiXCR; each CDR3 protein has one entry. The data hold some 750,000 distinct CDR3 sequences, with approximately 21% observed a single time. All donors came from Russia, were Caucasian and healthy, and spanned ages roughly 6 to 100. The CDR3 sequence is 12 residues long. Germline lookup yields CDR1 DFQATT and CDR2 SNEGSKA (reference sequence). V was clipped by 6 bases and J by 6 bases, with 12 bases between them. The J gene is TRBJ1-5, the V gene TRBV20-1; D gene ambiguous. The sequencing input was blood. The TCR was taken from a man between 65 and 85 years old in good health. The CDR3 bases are TGCAGTGCGGACCGAAGGAGTCAGCCCCAGCATTTT. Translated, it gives CSADRRSQPQHF.